One sample yielded the 29 T cell receptor beta chains listed below, sequenced in a study of technical replicates of blood from several donors. The data were produced by immunoSEQ multiplex PCR, yet TCRdb's version contains in-frame clones alone and is incomplete. This sample has tens of thousands of clones; nearly 97% occur once, and the top ten carry more than 0.2%. Sequencing was carried out using T cells isolated from PBMCs. The source is a human donor in good health.

The gene calls are TRBV2 and TRBJ2-7; the match to TRBD2 covers 8 bases. The V segment lost 6 bases and the J segment 4 bases; nucleotides outside the gene matches: 11. Germline V CDR1 and CDR2: SNHLY, FYNNEI. The CDR3 totals 15 residues. The DNA of the CDR3 is TGTGCCAGCAGACATCCGGGACTAGGAATTTACGAGCAGTACTTC. It yields the protein CASRHPGLGIYEQYF. Full variable domain (remainder filled in from reference TRBV2 and TRBJ2-7): EPEVTQTPSHQVTQMGQEVILRCVPISNHLYFYWYRQILGQKVEFLVSFYNNEISEKSEIFDDQFSVERPDGSNFTLKIRSTKLEDSAMYFCASRHPGLGIYEQYFGPGTRLTVT.

The gene calls are TRBV18 and TRBJ2-7; 9 bases map to TRBD1. After removal of 4 bases from V and 3 bases from J, the junction contained 7 bases not matched to a gene. From germline, CDR1 is KGHSH and CDR2 LQKENI. The CDR3 length is 15 residues. CDR3 loop: CASSRLGQGIYEQYF. CDR3 in DNA: TGTGCCAGCTCACGTCTGGGACAGGGCATCTACGAGCAGTACTTC. The entire variable domain, with the rest obtained from reference TRBV18 and TRBJ2-7, is as follows: NAGVMQNPRHLVRRRGQEARLRCSPMKGHSHVYWYRQLPEEGLKFMVYLQKENIIDESGMPKERFSAEFPKEGPSILRIQQVVRGDSAAYFCASSRLGQGIYEQYFGPGTRLTVT.

The chain employs TRBV2 and TRBJ2-1; TRBD2 matches 7 bases. Trimming at V came to 5 bases and at J to 7 bases, leaving 2 bases not matched to a gene. Germline lookup yields CDR1 SNHLY and CDR2 FYNNEI. There are 12 residues in the CDR3. CDR3 residues: CASSYGRNEQFF. The DNA of the CDR3 is TGTGCCAGCAGTTACGGGAGGAATGAGCAGTTCTTC. The complete variable domain, with remaining parts taken from reference TRBV2 and TRBJ2-1, reads EPEVTQTPSHQVTQMGQEVILRCVPISNHLYFYWYRQILGQKVEFLVSFYNNEISEKSEIFDDQFSVERPDGSNFTLKIRSTKLEDSAMYFCASSYGRNEQFFGPGTRLTVL.

The rearrangement uses TRBV5-1 and TRBJ1-1; 7 bases line up with TRBD1. The V gene's germline CDR1 is SGHRS and CDR2 YFSETQ. There are 13 residues in the CDR3. Unmatched junction bases numbered 4, after V lost 4 bases and J lost 4 bases. The CDR3, as DNA: TGCGCCAGCAGCCGGGACAGCGGCACTGAAGCTTTCTTT. This translates into CASSRDSGTEAFF.

The chain recombines TRBV5-4 with TRBJ2-1; 7 bases align to TRBD1. CDR3 length: 14 residues. Losses at the gene ends were 4 bases for V and 10 bases for J; bases not matched to a gene: 11. The germline V gene encodes CDR1 SGHNT and CDR2 YYREEE (reference sequence). The CDR3: CASSVRQGTREQFF. CDR3 bases: TGTGCCAGCAGCGTCCGACAGGGAACAAGGGAGCAGTTCTTC.

The V gene is TRBV19, the J gene TRBJ2-7; D may be TRBD1 (5 bases). There are 20 residues in the CDR3. Germline values: CDR1 LNHDA, CDR2 SQIVND (reference sequence). Trimming shortened V by 3 bases and J by 1 base, and 28 bases separated the two germline ends. The CDR3 protein is CASSIFVLRQGQDRSYEQYF. In DNA, the CDR3 is TGTGCCAGTAGTATTTTCGTCCTCCGCCAGGGTCAAGATAGATCCTACGAGCAGTACTTC.

This rearrangement joins TRBV19 to TRBJ1-2, with 9 bases lining up with TRBD1. V was clipped by 6 bases and J by 7 bases; unmatched bases: 3. Germline V gives CDR1 LNHDA, CDR2 SQIVND (reference sequence). This CDR3 is 12 amino acids long. CDR3 loop: CASSKTGGGYTF. The CDR3 DNA reads TGTGCCAGTAGCAAGACAGGGGGTGGCTACACCTTC.

The rearrangement links TRBV4-1 to TRBJ2-7, with 7 positions matching TRBD1. V dropped 3 bases and J dropped 3; count of bases not matched to a gene: 11. Germline-derived CDR1 and CDR2 are MGHRA and YSYEKL. The CDR3 extends over 16 amino acids. Here the CDR3 reads CASSHNLGQKIYEQYF. The CDR3 nucleotides are TGCGCCAGCAGCCACAACTTGGGACAGAAGATCTACGAGCAGTACTTC.

The rearrangement joins TRBV6-5 to TRBJ1-2; the match to TRBD1 covers 10 bases. Germline V gene data show CDR1 as MNHEY and CDR2 as SVGAGI. The trim removed 4 bases at V and 5 bases at J, leaving 1 base unmatched. The CDR3 has 13 residues. The DNA of the CDR3 is TGTGCCAGCAGTTGGACAGGGGGGTATGGCTACACCTTC. This encodes CASSWTGGYGYTF.

The chain combines TRBV6-5 with TRBJ2-1, with 8 bases that match TRBD2. There are 13 residues in the CDR3. Trimming at V came to 5 bases and at J to 15 bases, leaving 12 bases not matched to a gene. Germline assignment: CDR1 MNHEY and CDR2 SVGAGI. CDR3 bases: TGTGCCAGCAGTCCCGGGACTAGTCAATACCGGTTCTTC. Protein: CASSPGTSQYRFF.

This clone appeared once. The chain joins TRBV19 to TRBJ2-5, with TRBD1 identical over 12 bases. With 5 bases clipped from V and 1 base from J, the junction kept 5 bases outside the gene matches. Looked up from germline, CDR1 is LNHDA and CDR2 is SQIVND (reference sequence). The CDR3 is 16 amino acids. This CDR3 reads CASSHRDRGLQETQYF. In DNA form, the CDR3 reads TGTGCCAGTAGTCACCGGGACAGGGGGCTCCAAGAGACCCAGTACTTC. Full variable domain (outside the CDR3, taken from reference TRBV19 and TRBJ2-5): DGGITQSPKYLFRKEGQNVTLSCEQNLNHDAMYWYRQDPGQGLRLIYYSQIVNDFQKGDIAEGYSVSREKKESFPLTVTSAQKNPTAFYLCASSHRDRGLQETQYFGPGTRLLVL.

The chain employs TRBV11-2 and TRBJ2-2; D gene uncertain. Germline V CDR1 and CDR2: SGHAT, FQNNGV. V lost 2 bases and J 4 bases, leaving 5 bases between the germline ends. This CDR3 comprises 13 residues. CDR3 loop: CASSLPSTGELFF. DNA of the CDR3: TGTGCCAGCAGCTTACCGAGCACCGGGGAGCTGTTTTTT.

The gene calls are TRBV7-9 and TRBJ2-7; 7 bases fit TRBD1. Germline V gene lookup returns CDR1 SEHNR and CDR2 FQNEAQ (reference sequence). This CDR3 is 15 amino acids long. The ends lost 1 base at V and 2 bases at J; junction bases unmatched: 5. The CDR3: CASSLGPGQTYEQYF. CDR3 DNA sequence: TGTGCCAGCAGCTTAGGCCCGGGACAGACCTACGAGCAGTACTTC.

The rearrangement uses TRBV6-1 and TRBJ2-2; 12 nucleotides match TRBD2. V shed 5 bases and J 4 bases; nucleotides not matched to a gene: 2. From germline, CDR1 is MNHNS and CDR2 SASEGT. CDR3 length: 15 residues. CDR3 sequence: CASSRTSGATGELFF. The CDR3 DNA is TGTGCCAGCAGTAGGACTAGCGGGGCCACCGGGGAGCTGTTTTTT.

The V and J genes are TRBV10-3 and TRBJ1-5; no clear D gene. In germline, CDR1 is ENHRY, CDR2 SYGVKD. The CDR3 has 16 amino acids. V was clipped by 0 bases and J by 5 bases, with 14 bases between them. CDR3 protein: CAISESRAGEDQPQHF. The CDR3 coding sequence is TGTGCCATCAGTGAGTCTCGTGCCGGGGAAGATCAGCCCCAGCATTTT.

This chain uses TRBV7-9 with TRBJ2-7; possible D gene TRBD1, 8 bases. The CDR3 contains 15 residues. Between the trimmed V and J ends, which lost 1 base and 2 bases, there was a span of 12 bases. Germline-derived CDR1 and CDR2 are SEHNR and FQNEAQ (reference sequence). CDR3 in amino acids: CASSLGTGRAYEQYF. The DNA for the CDR3 is TGTGCCAGCAGCTTAGGGACAGGGAGGGCCTACGAGCAGTACTTC.

The gene calls are TRBV11-2 and TRBJ2-5; D call uncertain. V lost 5 bases and J lost 2, with 9 bases in between. The CDR3 has 13 residues. Germline V gene lookup returns CDR1 SGHAT and CDR2 FQNNGV. This chain's CDR3 is CASSPRMQETQYF. The CDR3 DNA reads TGTGCCAGCAGCCCGAGGATGCAAGAGACCCAGTACTTC.

The chain carries TRBV5-8 and TRBJ2-5, with 8 bases that match TRBD2. Germline V gene lookup returns CDR1 SGHTS and CDR2 YDEGEE. CDR3 length: 17 amino acids. Trimming cost V 0 bases and J 3 bases; bases outside gene matches: 10. The CDR3 sequence: CASSLATAGGNEETQYF. The CDR3 DNA reads as TGTGCCAGCAGCTTGGCCACCGCGGGGGGCAATGAAGAGACCCAGTACTTC.

A remark on this clone: This CDR3 is also generated by other DNA sequences in the sample. The CDR3, as DNA: TGTGCCAGCAGTTCCTCTAGCACAGATACGCAGTATTTT. Translating gives CASSSSSTDTQYF. The gene calls are TRBV27 and TRBJ2-3; no definite D call. Germline V gene sequence: CDR1 MNHEY, CDR2 SMNVEV (reference sequence). The ends were cut back, 4 bases at V and 0 bases at J, with 5 bases in the middle. This CDR3 is built from 13 residues.

The gene calls are TRBV16 and TRBJ2-7, with TRBD1 as a possible D gene (6 bases). The CDR3 is made up of 16 amino acids. V lost 2 bases and J 0 bases, leaving 14 bases between the germline ends. CDR1 KGHSY and CDR2 FQNENV come from the germline V gene. The CDR3 sequence: CASSQTATGSSYEQYF. The CDR3 DNA is TGTGCCAGCAGCCAAACTGCGACAGGCAGCTCCTACGAGCAGTACTTC.

The rearrangement uses TRBV2 and TRBJ1-1, with 9 bases matching TRBD1. Germline-derived CDR1 and CDR2 are SNHLY and FYNNEI. Trimming took 8 bases from V and 0 from J; bases not matched to a gene: 13. This CDR3 spans 17 amino acids. The CDR3 is CASFGTGRGVVNTEAFF. In nucleotides, the CDR3 is TGTGCCAGCTTTGGGACAGGGCGGGGGGTGGTGAACACTGAAGCTTTCTTT.

This rearrangement joins TRBV27 to TRBJ2-5, with D hard to call. V shed 4 bases and J shed 3 bases, with 12 bases lying between them. The CDR3 is 14 amino acids. Germline CDR1 is MNHEY and CDR2 is SMNVEV (reference sequence). For the CDR3, the DNA is TGTGCCAGCAGTTCCTTAGCCCACGAAGAGACCCAGTACTTC. Its protein is CASSSLAHEETQYF.

V and J are TRBV10-3 and TRBJ2-1; 7 bases map to TRBD1. Germline lookup yields CDR1 ENHRY and CDR2 SYGVKD. The CDR3 totals 16 residues. J gave up 4 bases and V 4 bases, and 10 bases lay outside the gene matches. CDR3 sequence: CAISVERDRDYNEQFF. The CDR3 region has the DNA TGTGCCATCAGTGTGGAAAGGGACAGAGATTACAATGAGCAGTTCTTC.

This sequence joins TRBV28 and TRBJ2-7; 12 nucleotides match TRBD1. Germline V gene sequence: CDR1 MDHEN, CDR2 SYDVKM. V shed 5 bases, J shed 6 bases, and the junction held 8 bases outside the gene matches. This CDR3 spans 15 amino acids. CDR3 sequence: CASSPGGTGGSEQYF. CDR3 coding DNA: TGTGCCAGCAGTCCCGGAGGGACAGGGGGCAGCGAGCAGTACTTC.

The chain uses TRBV4-1 and TRBJ1-1, with a tentative D call TRBD1 (6 bases). Per germline, CDR1 MGHRA and CDR2 YSYEKL. Between the trimmed V and J ends, which lost 3 bases and 0 bases, there was a span of 11 bases. CDR3 length: 15 residues. For the CDR3, the DNA is TGCGCCAGCAGCCAGGGGGCCTTAATGAACACTGAAGCTTTCTTT. It encodes CASSQGALMNTEAFF.

The chain links TRBV15 to TRBJ2-3; TRBD1 agrees at 7 bases. The CDR3 is 15 amino acids. Germline loops: CDR1 LNHNV, CDR2 YYDKDF (reference sequence). Germline trimming cut 0 bases from V and 5 bases from J; bases unmatched to any gene: 5. CDR3 protein: CATSRDQQGRDTQYF. CDR3 bases: TGTGCCACCAGCAGAGATCAACAGGGGAGAGATACGCAGTATTTT.

The CDR3 region has the DNA TGTGCCAGCAGCTTGGCTCGGGAATCTAGCAATCAGCCCCAGCATTTT. The encoded protein is CASSLARESSNQPQHF. The V call is TRBV7-9, the J call TRBJ1-5; D is unresolved. CDR3 length: 16 amino acids. Trimming shortened V by 3 bases and J by 0 bases, and 12 bases separated the two germline ends. The germline V gene encodes CDR1 SEHNR and CDR2 FQNEAQ (reference sequence).

The CDR3 bases are TGTGCCTGGAGTAGGCGGTGGGGGCAAGCTTTCTTT. Amino acids: CAWSRRWGQAFF. V gene TRBV30 combines with J gene TRBJ1-1; tentatively, D is TRBD1 (6 bases). The CDR3 spans 12 residues. V was pared by 2 bases and J by 9 bases, with 13 bases between. Germline V lookup: CDR1 GTSNPN, CDR2 SVGIG (reference sequence).

The genes are TRBV2 and TRBJ2-1; 13 positions agree with TRBD2. In germline, CDR1 is SNHLY, CDR2 FYNNEI. The CDR3 is 15 residues long. V gave up 5 bases and J gave up 9 bases; unmatched junction bases: 7. CDR3 in amino acids: CASSSSGLAGVEQFF. CDR3 nucleotides: TGTGCCAGCAGTTCAAGCGGACTAGCGGGGGTTGAGCAGTTCTTC.